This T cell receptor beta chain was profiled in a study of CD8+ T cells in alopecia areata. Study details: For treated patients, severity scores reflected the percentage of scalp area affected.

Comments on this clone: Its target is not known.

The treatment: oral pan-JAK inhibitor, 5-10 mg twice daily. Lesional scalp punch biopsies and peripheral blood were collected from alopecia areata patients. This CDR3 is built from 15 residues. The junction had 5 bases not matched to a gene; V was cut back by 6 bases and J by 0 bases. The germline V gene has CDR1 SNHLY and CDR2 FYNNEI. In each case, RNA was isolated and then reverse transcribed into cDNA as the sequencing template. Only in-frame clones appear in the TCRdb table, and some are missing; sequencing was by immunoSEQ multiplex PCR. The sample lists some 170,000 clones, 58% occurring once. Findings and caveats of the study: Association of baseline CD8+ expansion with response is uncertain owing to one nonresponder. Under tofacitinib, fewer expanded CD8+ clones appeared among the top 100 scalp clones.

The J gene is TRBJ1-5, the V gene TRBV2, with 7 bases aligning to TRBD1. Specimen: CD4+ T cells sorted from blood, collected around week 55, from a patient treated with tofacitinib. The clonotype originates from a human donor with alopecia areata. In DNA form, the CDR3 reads TGTGCCAGCAGAGCCGGGACAGTTAGCAATCAGCCCCAGCATTTT. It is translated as CASRAGTVSNQPQHF.